A single sample is the source of the 20 T cell receptor beta chains below, sequenced in a study of T cells in Graves' hyperthyroidism and ophthalmopathy. RNA transcripts were the template for amplifying TCR beta CDR3 regions. First-round RT-PCR with HTBI primers amplified the TCR CDR3 region. TCRdb re-called the multiplex PCR reads through MiXCR, storing one row per CDR3 protein. Of 300,000 to 450,000 distinct CDR3 sequences in the sample, 15% to 20% were seen once. The sequenced sample was blood. These receptors all stem from a woman aged 35 to 49 with Graves' ophthalmopathy.

This clonotype has a count of ten or more. V gene TRBV20-1 combines with J gene TRBJ1-1; no reliable D call. The V gene lost 0 bases and the J gene lost 1 base, with 18 bases spanning the gap. Germline V lookup: CDR1 DFQATT, CDR2 SNEGSKA (reference sequence). The CDR3 loop spans 17 amino acids. The CDR3 loop reads CSARDEVRWSENTEAFF. The DNA for the CDR3 is TGCAGTGCTAGAGATGAGGTTCGTTGGTCCGAGAACACTGAAGCTTTCTTT.

Ten or more counts support this clonotype. The chain links TRBV6-1 to TRBJ1-5; 8 bases match TRBD1. J gave up 9 bases and V 0 bases, and 7 bases lay outside the gene matches. This CDR3 contains 15 residues. The germline V gene has CDR1 MNHNS and CDR2 SASEGT. DNA for the CDR3: TGTGCCAGCAGTGAAGCTACAGGGGGGATCCGGCCCCAGCATTTT. This sequence encodes CASSEATGGIRPQHF.

This clonotype was found many times. CDR3 in DNA: TGTGCCACCAGCGACAGGGTACGCAATCAGCCCCAGCATTTT. As protein: CATSDRVRNQPQHF. The chain links TRBV24-1 to TRBJ1-5, with 7 positions matching TRBD1. CDR3 size: 14 residues. Germline V gene sequence: CDR1 KGHDR, CDR2 SFDVKD. The trim removed 7 bases at V and 2 bases at J, leaving 4 bases unmatched.

This clonotype was seen ten or more times. This chain connects TRBV12-3 or TRBV12-4 to TRBJ1-1; a possible D gene is TRBD1 (5 bases). The CDR3 has 15 residues. The V and J ends lost 0 bases and 4 bases respectively, with 12 bases between them. The CDR3 region has the DNA TGTGCCAGCAGTTTAGCACCTGGGGGAGGCACTGAAGCTTTCTTT. Translating it yields CASSLAPGGGTEAFF.

This clonotype was counted ten times or more. This could be a read error, since a much larger clone is one nucleotide away. This chain uses TRBV19 with TRBJ1-5; D not certain. Trimming removed 5 bases at V and 3 bases at J, with 8 bases between. There are 13 residues in the CDR3. The germline V gene has CDR1 LNHDA and CDR2 SQIVND (reference sequence). The CDR3 DNA reads as TGTGCCAGTAGTTGCGGAGACAATCAGCCCCAGCATTTT. Translating gives CASSCGDNQPQHF. The full variable domain, completed using reference TRBV19 and TRBJ1-5, is DGGITQSPKYLFRKEGQNVTLSCEQNLNHDAMYWYRQDPGQGLRLIYYSQIVNDFQKGDIAEGYSVSREKKESFPLTVTSAQKNPTAFYLCASSCGDNQPQHFGDGTRLSIL.

A remark on this clonotype: In this CDR3 the conserved last residue, phenylalanine or tryptophan, is missing, so a read error is likely. The chain combines TRBV12-3 or TRBV12-4 with TRBJ1-1, with D unclear. The CDR3 covers 13 residues. The V end lost 3 bases, the J end lost 6 bases, and 11 bases lay between the germline ends. The CDR3 protein is CASSFSIAPEAFS. The CDR3 DNA follows: TGTGCCAGCAGTTTCTCGATAGCCCCTGAAGCTTTCTCT.

This clonotype was observed at least ten times. The chain is built from TRBV28 and TRBJ2-2; maybe TRBD2 (6 bases). The CDR3 sequence is 17 residues long. V lost 1 base and J 2 bases, leaving 14 bases between the germline ends. Germline-derived CDR1 and CDR2 are MDHEN and SYDVKM. The CDR3 reads CASSLSGWRENTGELFF. The CDR3 DNA sequence: TGTGCCAGCAGTTTATCGGGGTGGCGGGAAAACACCGGGGAGCTGTTTTTT.

The sample holds many counts of this clonotype. This sequence joins TRBV6-5 and TRBJ2-2; TRBD2 aligns across 7 bases. V was pared by 8 bases and J by 2 bases, with 2 bases of the junction left unmatched. Germline V gene lookup returns CDR1 MNHEY and CDR2 SVGAGI. This CDR3 has 13 amino acids. CDR3 sequence: CASGRANTGELFF. CDR3 DNA: TGTGCCAGCGGGAGGGCCAACACCGGGGAGCTGTTTTTT.

Ten or more counts support this clonotype. The chain has TRBV7-9 and TRBJ2-2; 10 positions match TRBD1. J lost 7 bases, V lost 5 bases, and 4 bases had no gene match. Germline CDR1 SEHNR, CDR2 FQNEAQ (reference sequence). The CDR3 extends over 14 amino acids. CDR3 bases: TGTGCCAGCAGCAAGGGACAGGGGAACGGGGAGCTGTTTTTT. Translated, it gives CASSKGQGNGELFF.

In this sample, this clonotype turned up many times. One end of the junction fails to match germline, which may point to a read error. The chain has TRBV10-3 and TRBJ1-1; D is uncertain. The CDR3 covers 13 residues. Germline CDR1 ENHRY, CDR2 SYGVKD. This chain's CDR3 is CAINGSPNTEVFF. The CDR3, as DNA: TGTGCCATTAACGGCAGCCCGAACACTGAAGTTTTCTTT.

Many counts were recorded for this clonotype. The rearrangement uses TRBV6-4 and TRBJ1-2; D perhaps matches TRBD1 (5 bases). V lost 9 bases and J lost 4, with 21 bases in between. CDR1 is MRHNA, CDR2 SNTAGT, per germline. CDR3 size: 15 residues. This CDR3 is CASERTNRRVYGYTF. CDR3 DNA: TGTGCCAGTGAGCGAACGAACAGGAGAGTCTATGGCTACACCTTC.

This clonotype was seen many times. This chain connects TRBV20-1 to TRBJ2-5, with 16 bases aligning to TRBD2. The CDR3 loop spans 18 amino acids. The germline gives CDR1 DFQATT, CDR2 SNEGSKA (reference sequence). Unmatched junction bases numbered 10, after V lost 1 base and J lost 5 bases. As DNA, the CDR3 is TGCAGTGCTAGAGCCCCGGGACTAGCGGGAGGGCCGGGGGAGACCCAGTACTTC. Residues: CSARAPGLAGGPGETQYF.

This clonotype came up many times. This chain connects TRBV6-1 to TRBJ2-4, with 7 bases aligning to TRBD1. After removal of 1 base from V and 4 bases from J, the junction contained 13 bases not matched to a gene. The CDR3 contains 18 residues. Germline lookup yields CDR1 MNHNS and CDR2 SASEGT. CDR3: CASSEGAQTGARKNIQYF. In nucleotides, the CDR3 is TGTGCCAGCAGTGAAGGCGCTCAAACAGGGGCGCGTAAAAACATTCAGTACTTC.

This clonotype appeared many times. The chain uses TRBV10-3 and TRBJ2-7; 9 nucleotides match TRBD1. The germline CDR1 and CDR2 sequences are ENHRY and SYGVKD. The CDR3 totals 16 residues. J was trimmed by 1 base and V by 6 bases; bases with no gene match: 10. The CDR3 sequence is CAISTTGGMRSYEQYF. The CDR3 DNA reads as TGTGCCATCAGCACGACAGGGGGAATGAGGTCCTACGAGCAGTACTTC.

This clonotype is medium-sized. The genes are TRBV12-3 or TRBV12-4 and TRBJ1-2, with TRBD1 identical over 10 bases. The CDR3 covers 14 residues. V lost 5 bases and J lost 7; bases outside the gene matches: 7. The CDR3 region is CASSRDRGKGGYTF. The CDR3 DNA reads as TGTGCCAGCAGTAGGGACAGGGGTAAGGGTGGCTACACCTTC.

This clonotype has a count of ten or more. J is TRBJ2-7 and V is TRBV28, with TRBD2 matching over 7 bases. CDR1 is MDHEN, CDR2 SYDVKM, per germline. V was clipped by 5 bases and J by 0 bases; unmatched bases: 4. This CDR3 comprises 14 residues. CDR3 in DNA: TGTGCCAGCAGTAAGCGGGGAAGCTCCTACGAGCAGTACTTC. It translates to CASSKRGSSYEQYF.

This clonotype appeared many times. This rearrangement joins TRBV28 to TRBJ1-5; D call uncertain. The CDR3 sequence is 13 residues long. Trimming took 8 bases from V and 2 from J, leaving 10 bases between them. CDR1 is MDHEN and CDR2 is SYDVKM in the germline V gene. This CDR3 is CASSDYGNQPQHF. The CDR3 DNA sequence: TGTGCCAGCTCCGATTATGGCAATCAGCCCCAGCATTTT.

This clonotype was detected ten times or more. The chain combines TRBV28 with TRBJ2-1; 8 positions match TRBD2. The V segment lost 1 base and the J segment 4 bases; nucleotides outside the gene matches: 6. The germline CDR1 and CDR2 sequences are MDHEN and SYDVKM. This CDR3 comprises 16 residues. The CDR3 coding sequence is TGTGCCAGCAGTTTATTGGCGGGAGGAGGATACAATGAGCAGTTCTTC. This codes for CASSLLAGGGYNEQFF.

This clonotype was picked up many times. The chain links TRBV4-1 to TRBJ2-5; D uncertain. CDR3 length equals 13 residues. V lost 0 bases and J 4 bases, leaving 6 bases between the germline ends. CDR1 and CDR2 from the germline V gene are MGHRA and YSYEKL. Here the CDR3 reads CASSQDPRETQYF. The CDR3 nucleotides are TGCGCCAGCAGCCAAGATCCTAGAGAGACCCAGTACTTC.

This clonotype was seen at least ten times. An end of the junction differs from the germline gene, which may be a read error. The chain uses TRBV7-7 and TRBJ1-1; no clear D gene. The germline CDR1 and CDR2 sequences are SSHAT and FNYEAQ (reference sequence). This CDR3 contains 13 residues. CDR3 loop: CASSFRTNTEAFF. CDR3 nucleotide sequence: TGTGCTAGCAGCTTTAGAACAAACACTGAAGCTTTCTTT. Full variable domain (remainder filled in from reference TRBV7-7 and TRBJ1-1): GAGVSQSPRYKVTKRGQDVTLRCDPISSHATLYWYQQALGQGPEFLTYFNYEAQPDKSGLPSDRFSAERPEGSISTLTIQRTEQRDSAMYRCASSFRTNTEAFFGQGTRLTVV.